This TCR beta chain was sequenced during a study of T cell responses to AZD1222 COVID-19 vaccine. Regarding the study as a whole: Reports say nearly half of spike-specific TCRs go after unmutated variant regions. Donors were chiefly white British, with a greater number of females, and clonal diversity was perhaps underestimated. Repertoires were sampled only after the peak T cell response.

With respect to this clone: Its specificity is not known.

Germline CDR1 SEHNR, CDR2 FQNEAQ (reference sequence). The germline V and J ends were trimmed by 0 bases and 7 bases, with 10 bases remaining between them. CDR3 size: 15 residues. This table comes from immunoSEQ multiplex PCR, and its TCRdb copy is limited to in-frame clones, with some not included. This repertoire shows some 94,000 clones, roughly nine tenths found once; its top ten account for approximately 12%. The chain carries TRBV7-9 and TRBJ1-6; the D is unclear. The sample in question was peripheral blood, obtained on day 0 of AZD1222 vaccination. This sequence originates from an adult in good health. The CDR3 sequence: CASSLARRGNSPLHF. The CDR3 DNA reads TGTGCCAGCAGCTTAGCAAGAAGAGGGAATTCACCCCTCCACTTT.